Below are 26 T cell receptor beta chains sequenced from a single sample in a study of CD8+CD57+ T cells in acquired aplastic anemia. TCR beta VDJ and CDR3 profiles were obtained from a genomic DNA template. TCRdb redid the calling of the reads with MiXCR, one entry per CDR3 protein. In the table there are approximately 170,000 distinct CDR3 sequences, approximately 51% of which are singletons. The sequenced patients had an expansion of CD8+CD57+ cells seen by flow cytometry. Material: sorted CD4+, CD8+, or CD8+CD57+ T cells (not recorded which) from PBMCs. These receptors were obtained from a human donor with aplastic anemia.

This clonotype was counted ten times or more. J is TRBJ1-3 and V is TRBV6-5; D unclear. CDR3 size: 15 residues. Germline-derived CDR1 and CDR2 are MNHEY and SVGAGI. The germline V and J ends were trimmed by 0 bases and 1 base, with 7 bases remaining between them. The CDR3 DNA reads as TGTGCCAGCAGTTACTCGATGGGTTCTGGAAACACCATATATTTT. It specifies CASSYSMGSGNTIYF.

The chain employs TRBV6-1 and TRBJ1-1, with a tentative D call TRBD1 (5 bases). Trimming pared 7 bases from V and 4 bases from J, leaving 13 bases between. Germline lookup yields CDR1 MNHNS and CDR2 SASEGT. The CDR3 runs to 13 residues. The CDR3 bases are TGTGCCAGCACCAAGGGGAGGTTCACTGAAGCTTTCTTT. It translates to CASTKGRFTEAFF.

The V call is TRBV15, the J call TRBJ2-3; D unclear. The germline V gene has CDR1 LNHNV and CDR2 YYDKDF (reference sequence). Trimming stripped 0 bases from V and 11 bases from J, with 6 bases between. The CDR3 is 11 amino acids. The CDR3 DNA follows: TGTGCCACCAGCAGAGATTTCGGGCAGTATTTT. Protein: CATSRDFGQYF.

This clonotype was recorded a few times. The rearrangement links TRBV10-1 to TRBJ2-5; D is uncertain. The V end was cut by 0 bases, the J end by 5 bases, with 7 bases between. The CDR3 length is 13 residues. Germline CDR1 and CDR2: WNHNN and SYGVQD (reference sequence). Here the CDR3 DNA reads TGCGCCAGCAGTGAGTCTCTAAGGGAGACCCAGTACTTC. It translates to CASSESLRETQYF.

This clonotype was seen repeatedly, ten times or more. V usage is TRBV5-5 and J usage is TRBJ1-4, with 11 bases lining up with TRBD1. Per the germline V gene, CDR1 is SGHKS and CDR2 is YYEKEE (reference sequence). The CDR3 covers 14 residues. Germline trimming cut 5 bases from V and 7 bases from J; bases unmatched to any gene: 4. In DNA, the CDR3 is TGTGCCAGCAGGATTGGGACAGGGGGTGAAAAACTGTTTTTT. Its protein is CASRIGTGGEKLFF.

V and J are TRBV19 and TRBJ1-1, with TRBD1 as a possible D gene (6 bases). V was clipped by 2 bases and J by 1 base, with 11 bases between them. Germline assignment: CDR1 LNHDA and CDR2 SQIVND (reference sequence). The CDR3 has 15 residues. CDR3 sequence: CASSIRRGQNTEAFF. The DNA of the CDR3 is TGTGCCAGTAGTATACGACGGGGGCAGAACACTGAAGCTTTCTTT.

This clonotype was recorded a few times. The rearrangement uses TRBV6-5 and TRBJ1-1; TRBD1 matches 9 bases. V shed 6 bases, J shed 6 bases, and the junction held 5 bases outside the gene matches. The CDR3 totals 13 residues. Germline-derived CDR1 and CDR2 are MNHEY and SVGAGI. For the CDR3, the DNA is TGTGCCAGCAGAAACAGGGGGCGGGCTGAAGCTTTCTTT. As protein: CASRNRGRAEAFF.

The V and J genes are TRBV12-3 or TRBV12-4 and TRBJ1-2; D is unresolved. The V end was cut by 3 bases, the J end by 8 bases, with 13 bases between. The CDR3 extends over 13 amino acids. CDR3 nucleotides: TGTGCCAGCAGTTTGGTGGCCGCGCGGGGCTACACCTTC. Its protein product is CASSLVAARGYTF.

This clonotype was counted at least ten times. Written as DNA, the CDR3 is TGTGCCAGCAGTTTCCCCTCCCCGGGCACTGAAGCTTTCTTT. It translates to CASSFPSPGTEAFF. The chain is built from TRBV12-3 or TRBV12-4 and TRBJ1-1; D is uncertain. V lost 3 bases, J lost 4 bases, and 12 bases lay in between. The CDR3 sequence is 14 residues long.

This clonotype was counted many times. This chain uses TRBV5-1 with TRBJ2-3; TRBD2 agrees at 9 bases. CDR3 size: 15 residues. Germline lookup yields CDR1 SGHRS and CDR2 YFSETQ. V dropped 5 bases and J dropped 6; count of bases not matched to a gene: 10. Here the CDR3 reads CASRTSGRRYDTQYF. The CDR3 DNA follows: TGCGCCAGCAGAACTAGCGGGCGGAGGTACGATACGCAGTATTTT.

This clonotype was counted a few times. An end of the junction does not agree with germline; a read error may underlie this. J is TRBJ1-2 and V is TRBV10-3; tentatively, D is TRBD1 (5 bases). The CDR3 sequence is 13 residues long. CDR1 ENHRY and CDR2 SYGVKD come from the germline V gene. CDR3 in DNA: TGTGACATCAGTAGACGGGACGTACATGGCTACACTTTC. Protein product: CDISRRDVHGYTF.

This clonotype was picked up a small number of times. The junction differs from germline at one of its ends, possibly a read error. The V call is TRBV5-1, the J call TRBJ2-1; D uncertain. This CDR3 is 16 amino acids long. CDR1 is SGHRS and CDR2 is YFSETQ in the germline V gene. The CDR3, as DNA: TGCGCCAGCAGCGTAGATGCAAGAGGCTGGTACGATGAGCGGTTCTTC. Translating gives CASSVDARGWYDERFF.

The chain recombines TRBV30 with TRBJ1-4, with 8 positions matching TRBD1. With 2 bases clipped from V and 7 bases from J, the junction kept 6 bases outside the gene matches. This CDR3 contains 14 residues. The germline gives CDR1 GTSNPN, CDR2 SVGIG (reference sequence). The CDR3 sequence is CAWSRGQAIEKLFF. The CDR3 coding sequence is TGTGCCTGGAGTCGGGGACAGGCCATTGAAAAACTGTTTTTT.

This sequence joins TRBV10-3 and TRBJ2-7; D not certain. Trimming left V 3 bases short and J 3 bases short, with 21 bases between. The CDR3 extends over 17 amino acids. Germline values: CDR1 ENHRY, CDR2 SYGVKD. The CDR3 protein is CAISDRNHRWPLYEQYF. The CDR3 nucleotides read TGTGCCATCAGTGATCGGAACCACCGGTGGCCCCTCTACGAGCAGTACTTC.

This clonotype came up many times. CDR3 nucleotides: TGTGCCAGCAGCCGGCAGCTAGCGGGAGGGGAGACCCAGTACTTC. Translating it yields CASSRQLAGGETQYF. The chain combines TRBV3-1 with TRBJ2-5, with TRBD2 matching 12 bases. In germline, CDR1 is LGHDT, CDR2 YNNKEL (reference sequence). This CDR3 region has 15 residues. After removal of 4 bases from V and 5 bases from J, the junction contained 5 bases not matched to a gene.

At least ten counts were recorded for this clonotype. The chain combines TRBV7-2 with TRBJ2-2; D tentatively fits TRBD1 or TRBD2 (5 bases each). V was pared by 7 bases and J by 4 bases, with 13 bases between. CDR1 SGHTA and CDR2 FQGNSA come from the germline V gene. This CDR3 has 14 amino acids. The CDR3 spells CASTRDGFTGELFF. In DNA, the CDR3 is TGTGCCAGCACCCGGGACGGATTCACCGGGGAGCTGTTTTTT.

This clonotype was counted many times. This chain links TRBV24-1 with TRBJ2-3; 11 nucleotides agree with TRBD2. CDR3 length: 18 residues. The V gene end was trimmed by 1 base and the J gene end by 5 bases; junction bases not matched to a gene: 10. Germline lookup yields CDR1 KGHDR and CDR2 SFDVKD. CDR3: CATSDLLAGDSGGDTQYF. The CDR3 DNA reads TGTGCCACCAGTGATTTACTAGCGGGAGACTCAGGAGGAGATACGCAGTATTTT.

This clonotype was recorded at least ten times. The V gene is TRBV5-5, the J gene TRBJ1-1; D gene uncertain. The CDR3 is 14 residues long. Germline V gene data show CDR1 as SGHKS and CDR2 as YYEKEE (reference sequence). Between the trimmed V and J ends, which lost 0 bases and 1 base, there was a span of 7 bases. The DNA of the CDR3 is TGTGCCAGCAGCTTGGGGCACGCGAACACTGAAGCTTTCTTT. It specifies CASSLGHANTEAFF.

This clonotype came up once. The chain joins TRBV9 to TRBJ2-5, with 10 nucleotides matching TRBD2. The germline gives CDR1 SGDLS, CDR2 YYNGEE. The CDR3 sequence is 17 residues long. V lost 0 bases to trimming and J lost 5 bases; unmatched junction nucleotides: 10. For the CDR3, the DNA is TGTGCCAGCAGCGTAGGGGGACTAGCGCATGGTTTGGAGACCCAGTACTTC. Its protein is CASSVGGLAHGLETQYF.

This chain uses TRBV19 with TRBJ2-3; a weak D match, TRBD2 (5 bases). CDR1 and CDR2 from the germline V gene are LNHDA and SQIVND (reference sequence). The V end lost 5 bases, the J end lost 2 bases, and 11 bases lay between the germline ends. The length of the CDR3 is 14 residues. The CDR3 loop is CASSFRTPTDTQYF. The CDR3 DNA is TGTGCCAGTAGTTTCAGGACTCCCACAGATACGCAGTATTTT.

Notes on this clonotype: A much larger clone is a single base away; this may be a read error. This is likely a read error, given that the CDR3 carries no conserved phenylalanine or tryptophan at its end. The CDR3 spells CSARDEYWTSGNTIYL. The CDR3 DNA is TGCAGTGCTAGAGATGAATACTGGACCTCTGGAAACACCATATATCTT. The chain carries TRBV20-1 and TRBJ1-3; D uncertain. Trimming pared 0 bases from V and 0 bases from J, leaving 12 bases between. Germline V CDR1 and CDR2: DFQATT, SNEGSKA (reference sequence). The CDR3 spans 16 residues.

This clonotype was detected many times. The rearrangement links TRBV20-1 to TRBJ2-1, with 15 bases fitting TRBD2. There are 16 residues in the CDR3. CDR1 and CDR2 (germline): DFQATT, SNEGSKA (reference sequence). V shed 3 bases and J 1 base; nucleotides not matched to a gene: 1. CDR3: CSASGLAGGSYNEQFF. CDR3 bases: TGCAGTGCTAGTGGACTAGCGGGGGGGTCCTACAATGAGCAGTTCTTC.

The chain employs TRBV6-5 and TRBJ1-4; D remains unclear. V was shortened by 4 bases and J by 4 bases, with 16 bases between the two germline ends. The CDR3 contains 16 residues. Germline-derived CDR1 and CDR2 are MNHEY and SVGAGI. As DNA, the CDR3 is TGTGCCAGCAGTTTATCGAAGGACCGAGATAATGAAAAACTGTTTTTT. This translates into CASSLSKDRDNEKLFF.

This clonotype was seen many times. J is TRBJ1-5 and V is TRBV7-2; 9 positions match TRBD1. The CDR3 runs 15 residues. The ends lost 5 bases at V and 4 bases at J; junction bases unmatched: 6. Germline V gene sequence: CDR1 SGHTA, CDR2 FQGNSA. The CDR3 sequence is CASSPGTGLNQPQHF. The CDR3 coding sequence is TGTGCCAGCAGCCCGGGGACAGGGCTGAATCAGCCCCAGCATTTT.

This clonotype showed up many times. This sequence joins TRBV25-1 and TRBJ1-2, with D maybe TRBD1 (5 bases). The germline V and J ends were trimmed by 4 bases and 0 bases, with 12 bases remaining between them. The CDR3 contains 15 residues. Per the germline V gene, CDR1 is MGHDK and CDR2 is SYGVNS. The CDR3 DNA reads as TGTGCCAGCAGTGCCCCCGGGACTACTAACTATGGCTACACCTTC. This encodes CASSAPGTTNYGYTF.

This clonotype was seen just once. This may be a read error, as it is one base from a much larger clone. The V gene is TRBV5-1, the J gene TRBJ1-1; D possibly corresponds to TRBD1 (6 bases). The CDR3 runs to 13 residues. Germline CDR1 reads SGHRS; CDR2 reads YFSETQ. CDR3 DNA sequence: TGCGCCAGTGGACAGTCTTTAAACACTGAAGCTTCCTTT. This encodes CASGQSLNTEASF.